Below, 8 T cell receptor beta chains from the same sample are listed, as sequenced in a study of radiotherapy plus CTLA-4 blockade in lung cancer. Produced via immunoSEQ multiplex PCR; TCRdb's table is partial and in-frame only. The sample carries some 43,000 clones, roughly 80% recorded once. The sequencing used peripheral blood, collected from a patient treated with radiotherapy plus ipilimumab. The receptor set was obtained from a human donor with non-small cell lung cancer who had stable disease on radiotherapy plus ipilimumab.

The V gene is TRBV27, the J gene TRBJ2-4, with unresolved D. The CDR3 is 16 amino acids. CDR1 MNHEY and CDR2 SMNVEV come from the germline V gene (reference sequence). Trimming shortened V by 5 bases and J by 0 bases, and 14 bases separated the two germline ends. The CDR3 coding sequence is TGTGCCAGCAGTCCCCTCGGGTTGAGAGCCAAAAACATTCAGTACTTC. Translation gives CASSPLGLRAKNIQYF.

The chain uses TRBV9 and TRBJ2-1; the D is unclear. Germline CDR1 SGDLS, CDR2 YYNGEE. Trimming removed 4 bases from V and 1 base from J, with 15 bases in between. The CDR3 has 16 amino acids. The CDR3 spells CASSPRPGLSYNEQFF. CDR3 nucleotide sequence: TGTGCCAGCAGCCCCAGGCCAGGTCTATCCTACAATGAGCAGTTCTTC.

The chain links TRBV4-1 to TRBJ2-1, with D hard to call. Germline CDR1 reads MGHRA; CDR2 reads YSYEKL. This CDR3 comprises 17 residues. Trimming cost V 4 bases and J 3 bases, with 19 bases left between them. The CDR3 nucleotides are TGCGCCAGCAGCCGAGCCCAGCTACTAAGGCGCTACAATGAGCAGTTCTTC. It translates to CASSRAQLLRRYNEQFF.

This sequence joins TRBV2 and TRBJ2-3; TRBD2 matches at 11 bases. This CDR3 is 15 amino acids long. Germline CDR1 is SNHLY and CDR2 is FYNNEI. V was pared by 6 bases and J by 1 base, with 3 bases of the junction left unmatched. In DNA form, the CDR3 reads TGTGCCAGCAGGAGGGGACTAGCGGGCACAGATACGCAGTATTTT. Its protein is CASRRGLAGTDTQYF.

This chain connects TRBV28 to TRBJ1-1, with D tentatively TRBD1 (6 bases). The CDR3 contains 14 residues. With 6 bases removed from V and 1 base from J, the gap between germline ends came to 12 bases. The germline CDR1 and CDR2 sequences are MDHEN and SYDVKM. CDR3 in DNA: TGTGCCAGCAGGGGACTACAGGGGAACACTGAAGCTTTCTTT. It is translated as CASRGLQGNTEAFF.

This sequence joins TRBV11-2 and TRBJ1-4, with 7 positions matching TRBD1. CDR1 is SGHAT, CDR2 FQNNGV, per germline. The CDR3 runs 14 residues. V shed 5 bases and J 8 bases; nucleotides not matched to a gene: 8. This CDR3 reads CASSPRQGEEKLFF. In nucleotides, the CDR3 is TGTGCCAGCAGCCCTCGACAGGGAGAAGAAAAACTGTTTTTT.

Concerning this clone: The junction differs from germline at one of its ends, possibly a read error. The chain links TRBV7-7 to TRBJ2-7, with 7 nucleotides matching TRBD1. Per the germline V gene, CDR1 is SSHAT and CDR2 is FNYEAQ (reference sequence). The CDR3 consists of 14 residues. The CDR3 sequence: CASSPGTVSYEQYF. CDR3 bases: TGTGCTAGCAGCCCAGGGACAGTCTCCTACGAGCAGTACTTC.

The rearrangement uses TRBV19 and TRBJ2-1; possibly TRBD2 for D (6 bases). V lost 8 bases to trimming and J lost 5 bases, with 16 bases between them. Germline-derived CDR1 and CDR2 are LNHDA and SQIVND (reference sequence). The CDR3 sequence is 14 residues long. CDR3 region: CASRGYSGDNEQFF. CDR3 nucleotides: TGTGCCAGTCGGGGGTATAGCGGCGACAATGAGCAGTTCTTC. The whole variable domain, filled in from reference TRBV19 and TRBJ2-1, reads DGGITQSPKYLFRKEGQNVTLSCEQNLNHDAMYWYRQDPGQGLRLIYYSQIVNDFQKGDIAEGYSVSREKKESFPLTVTSAQKNPTAFYLCASRGYSGDNEQFFGPGTRLTVL.